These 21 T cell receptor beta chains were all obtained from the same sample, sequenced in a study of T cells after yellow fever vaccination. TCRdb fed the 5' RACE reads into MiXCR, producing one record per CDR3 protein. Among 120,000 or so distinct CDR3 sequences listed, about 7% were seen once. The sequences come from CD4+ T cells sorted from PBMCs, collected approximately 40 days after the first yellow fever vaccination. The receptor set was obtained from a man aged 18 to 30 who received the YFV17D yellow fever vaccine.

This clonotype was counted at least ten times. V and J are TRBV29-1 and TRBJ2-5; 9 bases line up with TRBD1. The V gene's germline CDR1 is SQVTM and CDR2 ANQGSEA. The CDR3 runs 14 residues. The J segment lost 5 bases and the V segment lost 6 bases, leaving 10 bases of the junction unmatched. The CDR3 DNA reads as TGCAGCGTCGTCGGACAGGGGCTGGGGGAGACCCAGTACTTC. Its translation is CSVVGQGLGETQYF.

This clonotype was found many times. Here the CDR3 reads CASSSGLAGVRTDTQYF. CDR3 sequence (DNA): TGCGCCAGCAGCTCGGGACTAGCGGGGGTCCGCACAGATACGCAGTATTTT. The chain has TRBV5-1 and TRBJ2-3; the match to TRBD2 covers 14 bases. There are 17 residues in the CDR3. Germline V gene sequence: CDR1 SGHRS, CDR2 YFSETQ. Trimming took 3 bases from V and 1 from J; bases not matched to a gene: 4.

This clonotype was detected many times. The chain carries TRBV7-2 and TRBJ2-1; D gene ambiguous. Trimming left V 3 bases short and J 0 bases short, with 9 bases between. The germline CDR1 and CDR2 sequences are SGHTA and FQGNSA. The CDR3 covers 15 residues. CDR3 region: CASSFDLSSYNEQFF. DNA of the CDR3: TGTGCCAGCAGCTTTGACCTGAGCTCCTACAATGAGCAGTTCTTC.

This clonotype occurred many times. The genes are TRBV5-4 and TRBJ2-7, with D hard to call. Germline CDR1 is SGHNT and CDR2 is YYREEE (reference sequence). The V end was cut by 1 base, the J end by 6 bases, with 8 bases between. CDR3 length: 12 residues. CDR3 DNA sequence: TGTGCCAGCAGCTTGATAGGAACCGAGCAGTACTTC. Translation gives CASSLIGTEQYF. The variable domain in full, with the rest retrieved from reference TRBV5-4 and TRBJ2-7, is ETGVTQSPTHLIKTRGQQVTLRCSSQSGHNTVSWYQQALGQGPQFIFQYYREEENGRGNFPPRFSGLQFPNYSSELNVNALELDDSALYLCASSLIGTEQYFGPGTRLTVT.

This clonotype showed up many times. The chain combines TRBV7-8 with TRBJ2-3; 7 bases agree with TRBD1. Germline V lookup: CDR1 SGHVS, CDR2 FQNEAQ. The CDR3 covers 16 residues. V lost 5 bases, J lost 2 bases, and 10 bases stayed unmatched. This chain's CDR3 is CASSPKRTGFTDTQYF. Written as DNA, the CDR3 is TGTGCCAGCAGCCCGAAAAGGACAGGCTTCACAGATACGCAGTATTTT. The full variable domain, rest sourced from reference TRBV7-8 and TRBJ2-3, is GAGVSQSPRYKVAKRGQDVALRCDPISGHVSLFWYQQALGQGPEFLTYFQNEAQLDKSGLPSDRFFAERPEGSVSTLKIQRTQQEDSAVYLCASSPKRTGFTDTQYFGPGTRLTVL.

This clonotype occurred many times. CDR3 bases: TGTGCCAGCAGGGGGCAGAGCACCGGGGAGCTGTTTTTT. Its translation: CASRGQSTGELFF. The V gene is TRBV7-9, the J gene TRBJ2-2, with TRBD1 as a possible D gene (5 bases). Germline CDR1 and CDR2: SEHNR and FQNEAQ (reference sequence). This CDR3 has 13 amino acids. Deletions cut 6 bases from V and 4 bases from J, with 9 bases between.

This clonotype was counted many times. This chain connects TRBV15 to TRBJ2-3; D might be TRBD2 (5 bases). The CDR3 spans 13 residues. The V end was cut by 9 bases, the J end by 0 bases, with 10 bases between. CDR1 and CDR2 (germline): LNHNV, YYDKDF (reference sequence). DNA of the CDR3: TGTGCCACGGGCCCGGGGAGCACAGATACGCAGTATTTT. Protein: CATGPGSTDTQYF.

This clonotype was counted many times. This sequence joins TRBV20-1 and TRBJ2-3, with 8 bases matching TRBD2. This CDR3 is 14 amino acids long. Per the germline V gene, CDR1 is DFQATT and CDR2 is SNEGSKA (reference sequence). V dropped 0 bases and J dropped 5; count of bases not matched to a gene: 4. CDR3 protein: CSARDSSGGDTQYF. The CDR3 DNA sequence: TGCAGTGCTAGAGATTCAAGCGGGGGAGATACGCAGTATTTT.

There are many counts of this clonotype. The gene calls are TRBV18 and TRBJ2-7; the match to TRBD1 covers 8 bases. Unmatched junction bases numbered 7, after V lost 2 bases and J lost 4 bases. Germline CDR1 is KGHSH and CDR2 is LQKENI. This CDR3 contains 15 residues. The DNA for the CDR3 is TGTGCCAGCTCACCAGCCGGGACAGGTGAATACGAGCAGTACTTC. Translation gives CASSPAGTGEYEQYF.

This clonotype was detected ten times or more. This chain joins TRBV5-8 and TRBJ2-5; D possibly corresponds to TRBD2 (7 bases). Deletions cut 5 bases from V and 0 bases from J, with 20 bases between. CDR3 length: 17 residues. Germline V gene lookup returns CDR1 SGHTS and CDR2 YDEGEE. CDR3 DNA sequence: TGTGCCAGCAGGCACCGAGGGGGGGTAGCGGACCAAGAGACCCAGTACTTC. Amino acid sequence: CASRHRGGVADQETQYF.

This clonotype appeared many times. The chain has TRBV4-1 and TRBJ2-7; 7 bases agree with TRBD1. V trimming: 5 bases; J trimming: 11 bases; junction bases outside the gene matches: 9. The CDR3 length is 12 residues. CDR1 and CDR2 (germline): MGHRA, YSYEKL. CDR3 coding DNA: TGCGCCAGCAGCGCGGCAGGGGGTATGAAGTACGTC. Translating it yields CASSAAGGMKYV.

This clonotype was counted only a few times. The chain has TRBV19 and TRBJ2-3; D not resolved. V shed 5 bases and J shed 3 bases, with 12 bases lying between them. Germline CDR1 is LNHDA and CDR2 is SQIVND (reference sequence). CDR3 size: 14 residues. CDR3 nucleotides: TGTGCCAGTAGTCTCCAGGTAACGACAGATACGCAGTATTTT. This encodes CASSLQVTTDTQYF.

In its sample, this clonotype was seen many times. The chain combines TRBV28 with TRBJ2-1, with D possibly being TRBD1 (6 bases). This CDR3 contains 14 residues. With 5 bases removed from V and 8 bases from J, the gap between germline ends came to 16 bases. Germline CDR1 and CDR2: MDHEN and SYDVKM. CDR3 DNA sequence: TGTGCCAGCAGTAACAGGGCCCTGTGGGATGAGCAGTTCTTC. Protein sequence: CASSNRALWDEQFF.

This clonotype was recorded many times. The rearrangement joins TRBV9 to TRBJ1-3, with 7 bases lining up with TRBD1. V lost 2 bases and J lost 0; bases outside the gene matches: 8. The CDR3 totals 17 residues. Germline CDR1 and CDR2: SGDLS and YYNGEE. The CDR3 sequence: CASSVNPGQNSGNTIYF. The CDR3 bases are TGTGCCAGCAGCGTGAACCCGGGACAGAACTCTGGAAACACCATATATTTT.

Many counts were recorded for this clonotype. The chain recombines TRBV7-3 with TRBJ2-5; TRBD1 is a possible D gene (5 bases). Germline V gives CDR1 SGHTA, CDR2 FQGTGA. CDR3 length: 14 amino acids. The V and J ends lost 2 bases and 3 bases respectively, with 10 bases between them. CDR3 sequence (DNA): TGTGCCAGCAGCTTATCAGGGATAGAAGAGACCCAGTACTTC. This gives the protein CASSLSGIEETQYF.

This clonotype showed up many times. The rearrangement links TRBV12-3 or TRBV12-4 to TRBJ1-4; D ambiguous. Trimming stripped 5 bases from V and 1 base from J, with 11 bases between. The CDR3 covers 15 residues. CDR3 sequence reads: CASSTGRVTNEKLFF. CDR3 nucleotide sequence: TGTGCCAGCAGTACCGGGAGGGTAACTAATGAAAAACTGTTTTTT.

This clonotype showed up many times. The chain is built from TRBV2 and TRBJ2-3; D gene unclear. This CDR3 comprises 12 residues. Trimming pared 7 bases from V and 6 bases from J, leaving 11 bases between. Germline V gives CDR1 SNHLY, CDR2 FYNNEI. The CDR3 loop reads CASNPAWDTQYF. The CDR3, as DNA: TGTGCCAGCAACCCAGCCTGGGATACGCAGTATTTT.

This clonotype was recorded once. This CDR3 reads CASTAIAGGQNEQFF. The CDR3 region has the DNA TGTGCCAGCACCGCTATAGCGGGGGGGCAGAATGAGCAGTTCTTC. The genes are TRBV7-9 and TRBJ2-1, with 11 nucleotides matching TRBD2. This CDR3 region has 15 residues. Germline CDR1 SEHNR, CDR2 FQNEAQ (reference sequence). Trimming at V came to 7 bases and at J to 7 bases, leaving 9 bases not matched to a gene.

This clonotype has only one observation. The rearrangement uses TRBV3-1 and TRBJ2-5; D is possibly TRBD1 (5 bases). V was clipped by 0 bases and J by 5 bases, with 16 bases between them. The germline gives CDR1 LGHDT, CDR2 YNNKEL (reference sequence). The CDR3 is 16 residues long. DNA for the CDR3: TGTGCCAGCAGCCAAGATTGGCAGGGCCTCCATGAGACCCAGTACTTC. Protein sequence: CASSQDWQGLHETQYF.

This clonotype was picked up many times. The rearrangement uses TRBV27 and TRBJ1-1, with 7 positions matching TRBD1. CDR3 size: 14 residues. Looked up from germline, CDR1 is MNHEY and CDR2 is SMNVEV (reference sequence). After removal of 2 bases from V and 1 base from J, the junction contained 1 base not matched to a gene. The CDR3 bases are TGTGCCAGCAGTTTAAACAGGGGGAACACTGAAGCTTTCTTT. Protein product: CASSLNRGNTEAFF.

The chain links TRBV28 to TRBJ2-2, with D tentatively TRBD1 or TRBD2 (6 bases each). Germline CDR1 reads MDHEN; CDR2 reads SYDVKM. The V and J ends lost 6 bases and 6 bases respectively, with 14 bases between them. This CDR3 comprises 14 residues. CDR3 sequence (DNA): TGTGCCAGCAGGCAAAGGGGGGCATCCGGGGAGCTGTTTTTT. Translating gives CASRQRGASGELFF.